This is a list of T cell receptor beta chains from one sample in a study of identical twins. TCRdb itself ran the 5' RACE reads through MiXCR, one entry per CDR3 protein. The sample yields fewer than 350,000 distinct CDR3 sequences, less than 9% seen once. The same sample was also used in a study of yellow fever vaccine responses in identical twins.

Specimen: memory (CD45RO+) T cells sorted from blood. The receptors originated from a woman aged 18-30 years in good health. Each CDR3 is given with its conserved first and last residue. A D gene is named only where the DNA matches it firmly. Only part of the rows carry a size: once, few, many, or a class if the clone is expanded.

d_call,clone_size,v_call,cdr3_length,j_call,cdr3_aa,cdr3_nt
NA,many,TRBV29-1,14,TRBJ2-7,CSVDGPAGKGEQYF,TGCAGCGTTGATGGCCCGGCCGGGAAGGGGGAGCAGTACTTC
NA,NA,TRBV7-9,12,TRBJ2-1,CASSLQRGALVF,TGTGCCAGCAGCTTACAGAGGGGGGCCCTCGTCTTC
TRBD2,many,TRBV5-1,16,TRBJ2-5,CASSLRSGGVQETQYF,TGCGCCAGCAGCTTGCGGAGCGGGGGGGTCCAAGAGACCCAGTACTTC
NA,few,TRBV5-4,13,TRBJ2-3,CASSRGRTDTQYF,TGTGCCAGCAGTCGGGGGCGCACAGATACGCAGTATTTT
TRBD1,few,TRBV10-3,14,TRBJ2-7,CAISAETGTYQQYF,TGTGCCATCAGTGCAGAGACAGGGACCTACCAGCAGTACTTC
NA,many,TRBV10-3,13,TRBJ1-1,CAISEGRVTEAFF,TGTGCCATCAGTGAGGGAAGGGTCACTGAAGCTTTCTTT
NA,few,TRBV20-1,15,TRBJ2-2,CSAREAGKDTGELFF,TGCAGTGCTAGAGAGGCGGGCAAGGACACCGGGGAGCTGTTTTTT
NA,many,TRBV19,15,TRBJ2-1,CASSGGADSYNEQFF,TGTGCCAGTAGTGGAGGAGCGGACTCCTACAATGAGCAGTTCTTC
TRBD2,many,TRBV3-1,17,TRBJ2-3,CASSQDRLSGGTDTQYF,TGTGCCAGCAGCCAAGACCGACTTAGCGGGGGCACAGATACGCAGTATTTT
NA,few,TRBV6-5,15,TRBJ1-2,CASSYSLAGNYGYTF,TGTGCCAGCAGTTACTCCCTAGCGGGTAACTATGGCTACACCTTC
NA,NA,TRBV20-1,13,TRBJ1-4,CSARIREWEKLFF,TGCAGTGCTAGGATCCGGGAATGGGAAAAACTGTTTTTT
TRBD1,many,TRBV12-3/TRBV12-4,14,TRBJ1-6,CASSLGDSNSPLHF,TGTGCCAGCAGTCTCGGGGACAGTAATTCACCCCTCCACTTT
NA,many,TRBV5-1,15,TRBJ1-4,CASSSSGTHNEKLFF,TGCGCCAGCAGCTCTTCCGGGACCCATAATGAAAAACTGTTTTTT
NA,many,TRBV5-6,16,TRBJ1-1,CASSLDIPAVNTEAFF,TGTGCCAGCAGCTTGGATATTCCGGCAGTGAACACTGAAGCTTTCTTT
TRBD1,NA,TRBV6-1,13,TRBJ1-5,CASSGQGYQPQHF,TGTGCCAGCAGTGGACAGGGGTATCAGCCCCAGCATTTT
NA,once,TRBV10-1,15,TRBJ2-6,CASSDRRSGANVLTF,TGCGCCAGCAGTGACCGACGATCTGGGGCCAACGTCCTGACTTTC
NA,few,TRBV4-2,17,TRBJ2-3,CASSQVGLQKSTDTQYF,TGTGCCAGCAGCCAAGTTGGACTCCAGAAAAGCACAGATACGCAGTATTTT
TRBD1,many,TRBV6-1,14,TRBJ1-1,CASRGGGAVTEAFF,TGTGCCAGCAGGGGAGGGGGCGCGGTCACTGAAGCTTTCTTT
NA,NA,TRBV11-1,14,TRBJ1-1,CASSLADRNTEAFF,TGTGCCAGCAGCCTTGCGGACAGGAACACTGAAGCTTTCTTT
NA,few,TRBV21-1,15,TRBJ2-4,CASSKDNLAKNIQYF,TGTGCCAGCAGCAAAGATAATCTAGCCAAAAACATTCAGTACTTC
NA,NA,TRBV2,17,TRBJ2-3,CASSERGAVSSTDTQYF,TGTGCCAGCAGTGAAAGGGGGGCTGTCTCTAGCACAGATACGCAGTATTTT
NA,NA,TRBV20-1,16,TRBJ1-6,CSARDEVGRNNSPLHF,TGCAGTGCTAGAGATGAGGTTGGGCGGAACAATTCACCCCTCCACTTT
NA,few,TRBV5-1,15,TRBJ2-3,CASSLGGIPTDTQYF,TGCGCCAGCAGTCTGGGGGGTATCCCCACAGATACGCAGTATTTT
NA,many,TRBV6-1,14,TRBJ1-6,CASRGEAYNSPLHF,TGTGCCAGCAGAGGGGAGGCCTATAATTCACCCCTCCACTTT
NA,many,TRBV28,12,TRBJ1-1,CASARPNTEAFF,TGTGCCAGCGCCCGGCCGAACACTGAAGCTTTCTTT
NA,NA,TRBV7-9,14,TRBJ1-4,CASSLDSRAEKLFF,TGTGCCAGCAGCCTCGACTCGCGGGCTGAAAAACTGTTTTTT
TRBD2,once,TRBV19,14,TRBJ2-1,CASSRLAGSDEQFF,TGTGCCAGTAGTAGGCTAGCGGGGAGCGATGAGCAGTTCTTC
NA,NA,TRBV3-1,14,TRBJ1-5,CASSHMDSAQPQHF,TGTGCCAGCAGCCATATGGACAGCGCTCAGCCCCAGCATTTT
NA,many,TRBV7-2,13,TRBJ2-1,CASSLNRDNEQFF,TGTGCCAGCAGCTTAAATCGAGACAATGAGCAGTTCTTC
NA,NA,TRBV7-8,15,TRBJ2-1,CASSLVLSSYNEQFF,TGTGCCAGCAGCTTAGTTTTGAGCTCCTACAATGAGCAGTTCTTC
NA,few,TRBV4-2,16,TRBJ1-1,CASSQLPWDGRSMAFF,TGTGCCAGCAGCCAATTACCTTGGGACGGACGCTCGATGGCTTTCTTT
TRBD1,many,TRBV12-3/TRBV12-4,14,TRBJ2-3,CASSWTGLRDTQYF,TGTGCCAGCAGTTGGACAGGGTTGCGCGATACGCAGTATTTT
TRBD2,few,TRBV27,20,TRBJ2-3,CASSLLRTAGGPYVADTQYF,TGTGCCAGCAGTTTACTCCGCACAGCGGGGGGGCCCTACGTGGCAGATACGCAGTATTTT